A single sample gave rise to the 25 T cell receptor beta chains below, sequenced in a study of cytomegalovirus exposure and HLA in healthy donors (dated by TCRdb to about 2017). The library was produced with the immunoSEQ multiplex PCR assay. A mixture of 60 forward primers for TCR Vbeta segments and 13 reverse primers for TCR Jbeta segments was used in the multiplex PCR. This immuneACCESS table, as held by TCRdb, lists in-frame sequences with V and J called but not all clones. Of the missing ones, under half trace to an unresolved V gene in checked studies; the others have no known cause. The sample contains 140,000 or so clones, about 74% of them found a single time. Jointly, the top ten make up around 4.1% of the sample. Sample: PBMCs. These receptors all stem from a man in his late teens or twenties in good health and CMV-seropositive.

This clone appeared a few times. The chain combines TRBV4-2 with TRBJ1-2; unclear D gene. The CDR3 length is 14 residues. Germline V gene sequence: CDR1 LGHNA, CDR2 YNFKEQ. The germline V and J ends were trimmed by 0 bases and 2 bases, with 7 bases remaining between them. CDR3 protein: CASSQEVANYGYTF. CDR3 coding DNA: TGTGCCAGCAGCCAAGAAGTAGCAAACTATGGCTACACCTTC.

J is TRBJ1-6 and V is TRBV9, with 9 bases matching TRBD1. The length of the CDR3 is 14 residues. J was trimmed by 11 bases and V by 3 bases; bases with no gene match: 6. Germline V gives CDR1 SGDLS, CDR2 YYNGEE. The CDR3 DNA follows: TGTGCCAGCAGCGCCCGGGACAGGGAGACACCCCTCCACTTT. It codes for CASSARDRETPLHF. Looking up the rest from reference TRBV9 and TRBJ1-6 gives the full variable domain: DSGVTQTPKHLITATGQRVTLRCSPRSGDLSVYWYQQSLDQGLQFLIQYYNGEERAKGNILERFSAQQFPDLHSELNLSSLELGDSALYFCASSARDRETPLHFGNGTRLTVT.

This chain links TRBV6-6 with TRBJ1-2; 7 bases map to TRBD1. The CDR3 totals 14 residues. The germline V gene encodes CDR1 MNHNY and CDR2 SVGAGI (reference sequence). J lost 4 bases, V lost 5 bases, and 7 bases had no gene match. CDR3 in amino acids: CASSKQGLSYGYTF. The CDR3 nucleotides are TGTGCCAGCAGTAAACAGGGGTTGAGCTATGGCTACACCTTC.

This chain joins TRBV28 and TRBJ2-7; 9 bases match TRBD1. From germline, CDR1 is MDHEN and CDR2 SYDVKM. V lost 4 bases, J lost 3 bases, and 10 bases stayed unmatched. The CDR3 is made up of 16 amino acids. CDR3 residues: CASSSPPGTGHYEQYF. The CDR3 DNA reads TGTGCCAGCAGTTCCCCCCCCGGGACAGGGCACTACGAGCAGTACTTC.

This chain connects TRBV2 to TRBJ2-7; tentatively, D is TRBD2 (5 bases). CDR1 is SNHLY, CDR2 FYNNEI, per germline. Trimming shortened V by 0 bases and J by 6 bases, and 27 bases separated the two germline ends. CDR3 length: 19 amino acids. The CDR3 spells CASSEAGDYVFTGSSEQYF. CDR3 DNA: TGTGCCAGCAGTGAAGCGGGAGATTACGTGTTCACCGGGTCGAGCGAGCAGTACTTC.

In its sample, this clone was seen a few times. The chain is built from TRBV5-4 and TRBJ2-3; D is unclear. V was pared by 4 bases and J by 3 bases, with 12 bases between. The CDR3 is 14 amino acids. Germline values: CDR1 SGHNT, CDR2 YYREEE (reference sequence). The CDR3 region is CASSPPRWTDTQYF. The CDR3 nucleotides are TGTGCCAGCAGCCCGCCCAGGTGGACAGATACGCAGTATTTT.

The CDR3 coding sequence is TGTGCCAGCAGCTTGGGTGGGTGGGCAGGGAGCAATCAGCCCCAGCATTTT. Amino acids: CASSLGGWAGSNQPQHF. V gene TRBV5-4 combines with J gene TRBJ1-5; D perhaps matches TRBD1 (5 bases). This CDR3 has 17 residues. Trimming took off 0 bases at V and 1 base at J, with 14 bases between the two ends. CDR1 and CDR2 (germline): SGHNT, YYREEE (reference sequence).

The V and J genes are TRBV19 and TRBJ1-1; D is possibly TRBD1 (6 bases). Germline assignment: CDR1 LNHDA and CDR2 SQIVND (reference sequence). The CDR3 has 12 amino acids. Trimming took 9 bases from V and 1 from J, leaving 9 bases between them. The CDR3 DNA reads TGTGCCAGCCGGACAGCGAACACTGAAGCTTTCTTT. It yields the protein CASRTANTEAFF.

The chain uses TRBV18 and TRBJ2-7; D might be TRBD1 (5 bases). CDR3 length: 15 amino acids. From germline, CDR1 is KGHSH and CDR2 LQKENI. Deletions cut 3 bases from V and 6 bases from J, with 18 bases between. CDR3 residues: CASSPPRAKGSEQYF. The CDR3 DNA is TGTGCCAGCTCACCTCCCCGGGCCAAGGGGTCCGAGCAGTACTTC.

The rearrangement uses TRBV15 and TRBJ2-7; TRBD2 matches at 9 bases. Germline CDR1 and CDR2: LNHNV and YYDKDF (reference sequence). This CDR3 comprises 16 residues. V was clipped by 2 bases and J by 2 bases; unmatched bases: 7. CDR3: CATSRLAGATTYEQYF. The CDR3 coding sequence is TGTGCCACCAGCAGATTAGCGGGGGCGACCACCTACGAGCAGTACTTC.

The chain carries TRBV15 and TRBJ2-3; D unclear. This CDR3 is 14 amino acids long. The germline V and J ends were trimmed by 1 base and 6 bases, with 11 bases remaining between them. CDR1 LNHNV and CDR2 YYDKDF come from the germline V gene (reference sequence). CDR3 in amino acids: CATSRGPMWDTQYF. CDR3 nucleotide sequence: TGTGCCACCAGCAGAGGGCCGATGTGGGATACGCAGTATTTT.

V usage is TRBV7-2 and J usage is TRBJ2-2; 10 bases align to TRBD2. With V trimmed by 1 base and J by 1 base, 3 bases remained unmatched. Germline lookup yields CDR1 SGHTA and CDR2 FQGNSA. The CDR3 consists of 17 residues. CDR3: CASSLGASGGNTGELFF. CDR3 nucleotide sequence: TGTGCCAGCAGCTTAGGGGCTAGCGGGGGGAACACCGGGGAGCTGTTTTTT.

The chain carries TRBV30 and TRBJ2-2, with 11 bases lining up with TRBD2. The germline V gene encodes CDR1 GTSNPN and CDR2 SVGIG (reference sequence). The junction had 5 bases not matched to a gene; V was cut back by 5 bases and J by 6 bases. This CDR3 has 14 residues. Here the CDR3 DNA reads TGTGCCTGGCATAGCGGGAGGGCGGCCGGGGAGCTGTTTTTT. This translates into CAWHSGRAAGELFF.

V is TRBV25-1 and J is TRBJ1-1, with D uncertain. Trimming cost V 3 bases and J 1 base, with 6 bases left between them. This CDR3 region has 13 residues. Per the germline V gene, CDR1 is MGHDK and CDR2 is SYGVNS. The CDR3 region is CASSDDRNTEAFF. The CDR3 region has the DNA TGTGCCAGCAGTGACGATAGGAACACTGAAGCTTTCTTT.

The CDR3 spells CASSDRLAGLAKNIQYF. DNA for the CDR3: TGTGCCAGCAGTGATAGATTAGCGGGGTTAGCCAAAAACATTCAGTACTTC. The chain joins TRBV2 to TRBJ2-4; 8 bases are a match to TRBD2. The CDR3 spans 17 residues. With V trimmed by 3 bases and J by 0 bases, 7 bases remained unmatched. From germline, CDR1 is SNHLY and CDR2 FYNNEI.

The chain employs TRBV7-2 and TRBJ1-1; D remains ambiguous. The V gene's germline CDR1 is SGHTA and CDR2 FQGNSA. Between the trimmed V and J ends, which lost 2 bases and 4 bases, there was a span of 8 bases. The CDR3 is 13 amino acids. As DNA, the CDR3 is TGTGCCAGCAGCTTACGGAGAACCACTGAAGCTTTCTTT. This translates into CASSLRRTTEAFF.

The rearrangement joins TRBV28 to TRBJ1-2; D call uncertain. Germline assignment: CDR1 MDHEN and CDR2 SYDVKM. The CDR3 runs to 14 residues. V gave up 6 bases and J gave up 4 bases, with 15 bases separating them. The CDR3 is CASSVAGKFYGYTF. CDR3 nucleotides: TGTGCCAGCAGCGTGGCCGGGAAATTCTATGGCTACACCTTC.

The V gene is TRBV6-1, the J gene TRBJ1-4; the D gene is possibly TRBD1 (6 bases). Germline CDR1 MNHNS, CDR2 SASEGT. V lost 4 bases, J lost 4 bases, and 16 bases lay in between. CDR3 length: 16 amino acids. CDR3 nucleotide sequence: TGTGCCAGCAGTGCCGGGATACAGGGTATTAATGAAAAACTGTTTTTT. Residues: CASSAGIQGINEKLFF.

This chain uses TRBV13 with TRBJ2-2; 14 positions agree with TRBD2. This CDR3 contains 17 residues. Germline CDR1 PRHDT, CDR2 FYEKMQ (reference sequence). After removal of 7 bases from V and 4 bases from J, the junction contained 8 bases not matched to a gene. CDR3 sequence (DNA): TGTGCCAGCACCACCCACGGGACTAGCGGGGGCACCGGGGAGCTGTTTTTT. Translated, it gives CASTTHGTSGGTGELFF.

CDR3 DNA sequence: TGTGCCAGCAGCTTAAGGGGGCCTTCCTACGAGCAGTACTTC. It codes for CASSLRGPSYEQYF. The chain combines TRBV7-6 with TRBJ2-7, with 7 positions matching TRBD1. J was trimmed by 1 base and V by 2 bases; bases with no gene match: 2. The CDR3 spans 14 residues. Germline lookup yields CDR1 SGHVS and CDR2 FNYEAQ.

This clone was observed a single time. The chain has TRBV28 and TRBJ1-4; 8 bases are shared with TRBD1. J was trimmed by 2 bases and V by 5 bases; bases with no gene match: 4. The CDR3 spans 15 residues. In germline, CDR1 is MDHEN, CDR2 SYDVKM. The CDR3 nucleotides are TGTGCCAGCAGTCTGTGGACAGGGACTAATGAAAAACTGTTTTTT. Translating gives CASSLWTGTNEKLFF.

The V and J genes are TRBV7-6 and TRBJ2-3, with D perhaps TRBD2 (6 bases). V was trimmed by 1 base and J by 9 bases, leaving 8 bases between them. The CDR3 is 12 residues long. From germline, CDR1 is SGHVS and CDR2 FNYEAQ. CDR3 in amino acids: CASSLDRGTQYF. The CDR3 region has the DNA TGTGCCAGCAGCTTAGACCGGGGGACGCAGTATTTT. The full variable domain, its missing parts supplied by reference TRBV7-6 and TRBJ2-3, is GAGVSQSPRYKVTKRGQDVALRCDPISGHVSLYWYRQALGQGPEFLTYFNYEAQQDKSGLPNDRFSAERPEGSISTLTIQRTEQRDSAMYRCASSLDRGTQYFGPGTRLTVL.

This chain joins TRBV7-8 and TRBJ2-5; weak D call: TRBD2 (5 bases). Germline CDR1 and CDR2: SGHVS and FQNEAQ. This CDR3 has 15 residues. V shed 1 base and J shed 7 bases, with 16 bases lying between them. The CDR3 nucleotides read TGTGCCAGCAGCTTAGTTCGCACCGGGGTGGGGACCCAGTACTTC. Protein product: CASSLVRTGVGTQYF.

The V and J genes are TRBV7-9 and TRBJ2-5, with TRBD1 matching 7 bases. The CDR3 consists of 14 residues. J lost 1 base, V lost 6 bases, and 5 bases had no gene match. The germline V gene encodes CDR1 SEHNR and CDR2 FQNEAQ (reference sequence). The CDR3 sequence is CASSFGTVQETQYF. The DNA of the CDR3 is TGTGCCAGCAGTTTCGGGACAGTCCAAGAGACCCAGTACTTC.

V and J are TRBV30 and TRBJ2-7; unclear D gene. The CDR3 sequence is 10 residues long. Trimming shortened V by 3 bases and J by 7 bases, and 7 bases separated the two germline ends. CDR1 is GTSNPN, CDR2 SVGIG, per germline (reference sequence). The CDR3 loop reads CAWSAREQYF. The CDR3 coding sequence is TGTGCCTGGAGCGCCCGGGAGCAGTACTTC.